The entry that follows covers one T cell receptor beta chain sequence. This CDR3 is built from 15 residues. Germline V lookup: CDR1 SEHNR, CDR2 FQNEAQ (reference sequence). V lost 5 bases and J lost 4; bases outside the gene matches: 7. The data are from a study of blood T cell repertoires in COVID-19. The data were produced by immunoSEQ multiplex PCR, yet TCRdb's version contains in-frame clones alone and is incomplete. The sample has about 320,000 clones, about 83% seen once. The source is a woman aged 45-65 years with acute or convalescent COVID-19. The V and J genes are TRBV7-9 and TRBJ2-7, with TRBD2 identical over 11 bases. The sample consisted of peripheral blood. The CDR3 reads CASSLAGTSGYEQYF. The CDR3 bases are TGTGCCAGCAGCCTTGCCGGGACTAGCGGATACGAGCAGTACTTC.